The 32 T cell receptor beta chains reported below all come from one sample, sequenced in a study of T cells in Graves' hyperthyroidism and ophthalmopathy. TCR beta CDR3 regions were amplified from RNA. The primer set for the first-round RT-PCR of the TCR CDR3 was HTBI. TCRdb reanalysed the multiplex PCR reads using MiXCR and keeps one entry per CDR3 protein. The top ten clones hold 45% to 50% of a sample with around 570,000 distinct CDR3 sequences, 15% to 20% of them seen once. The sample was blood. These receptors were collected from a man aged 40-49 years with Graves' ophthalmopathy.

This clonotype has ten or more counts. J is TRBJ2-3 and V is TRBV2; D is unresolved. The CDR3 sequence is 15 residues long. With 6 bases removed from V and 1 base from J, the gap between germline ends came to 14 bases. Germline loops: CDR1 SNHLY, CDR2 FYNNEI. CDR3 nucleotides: TGTGCCAGCAGACGGAGCCCCCAGGGCACAGATACGCAGTATTTT. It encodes CASRRSPQGTDTQYF.

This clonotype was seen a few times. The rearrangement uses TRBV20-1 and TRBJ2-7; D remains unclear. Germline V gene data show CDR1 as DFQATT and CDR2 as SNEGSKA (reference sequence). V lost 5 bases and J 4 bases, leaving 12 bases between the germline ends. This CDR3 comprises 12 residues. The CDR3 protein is CSAQGYGYEQYF. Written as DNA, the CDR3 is TGCAGTGCTCAAGGGTATGGGTACGAGCAGTACTTC.

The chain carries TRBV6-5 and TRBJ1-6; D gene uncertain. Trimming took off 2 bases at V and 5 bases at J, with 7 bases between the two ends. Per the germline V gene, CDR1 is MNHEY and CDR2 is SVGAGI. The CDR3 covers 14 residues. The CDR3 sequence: CASSYGQNNSPLHF. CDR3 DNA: TGTGCCAGCAGTTACGGGCAGAATAATTCACCCCTCCACTTT.

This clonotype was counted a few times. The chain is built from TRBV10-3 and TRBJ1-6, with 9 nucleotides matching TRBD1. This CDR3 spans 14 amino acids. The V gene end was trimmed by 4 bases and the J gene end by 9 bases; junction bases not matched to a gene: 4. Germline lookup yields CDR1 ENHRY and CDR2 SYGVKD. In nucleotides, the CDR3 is TGTGCCATCAGTGGGGGGGACAGGGTTTCACCCCTCCACTTT. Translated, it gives CAISGGDRVSPLHF.

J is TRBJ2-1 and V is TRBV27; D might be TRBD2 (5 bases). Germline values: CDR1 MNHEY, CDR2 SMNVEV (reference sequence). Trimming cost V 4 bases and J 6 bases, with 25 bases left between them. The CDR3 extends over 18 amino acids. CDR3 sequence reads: CASSYRRPGLIVGNEQFF. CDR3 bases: TGTGCCAGCAGTTATCGTAGACCAGGACTTATTGTGGGCAATGAGCAGTTCTTC.

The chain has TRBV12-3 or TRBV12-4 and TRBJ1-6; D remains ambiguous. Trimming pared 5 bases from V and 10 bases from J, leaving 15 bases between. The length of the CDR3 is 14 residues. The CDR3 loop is CASSVTDYPSPLHF. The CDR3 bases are TGTGCCAGCAGTGTTACAGATTATCCCTCACCCCTCCACTTT.

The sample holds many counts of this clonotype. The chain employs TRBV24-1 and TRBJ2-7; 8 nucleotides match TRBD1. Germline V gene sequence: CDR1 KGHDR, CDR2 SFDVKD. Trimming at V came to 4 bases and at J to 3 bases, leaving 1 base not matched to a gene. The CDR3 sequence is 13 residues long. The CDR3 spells CATSDDRGYEQYF. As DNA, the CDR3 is TGTGCCACCAGTGACGACAGGGGCTACGAGCAGTACTTC.

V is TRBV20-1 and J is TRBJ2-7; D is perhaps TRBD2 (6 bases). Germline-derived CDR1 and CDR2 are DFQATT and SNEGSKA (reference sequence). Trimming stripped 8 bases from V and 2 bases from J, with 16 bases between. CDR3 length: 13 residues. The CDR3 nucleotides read TGCAGTTGTGAGGAATCGGGGGCCTACGAGCAGTACTTC. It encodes CSCEESGAYEQYF.

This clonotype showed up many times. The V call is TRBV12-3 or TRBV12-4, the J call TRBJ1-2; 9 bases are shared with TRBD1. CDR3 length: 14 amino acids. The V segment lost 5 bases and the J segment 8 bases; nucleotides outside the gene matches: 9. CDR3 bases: TGTGCCAGCAGTCTTGGGACAGGGAGTCAGGGCTACACCTTC. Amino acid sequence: CASSLGTGSQGYTF.

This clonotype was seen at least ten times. The CDR3 loop reads CASSGTGWNTEAFF. In nucleotides, the CDR3 is TGTGCCAGCAGTGGGACAGGGTGGAACACTGAAGCTTTCTTT. The rearrangement links TRBV2 to TRBJ1-1; 8 bases fit TRBD1. After removal of 4 bases from V and 1 base from J, the junction contained 2 bases not matched to a gene. This CDR3 spans 14 amino acids. Germline loops: CDR1 SNHLY, CDR2 FYNNEI.

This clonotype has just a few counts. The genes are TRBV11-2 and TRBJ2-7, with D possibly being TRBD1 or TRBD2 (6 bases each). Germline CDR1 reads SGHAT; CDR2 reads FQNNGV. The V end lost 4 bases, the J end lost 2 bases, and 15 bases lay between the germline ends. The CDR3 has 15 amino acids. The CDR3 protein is CASSSGVRTTYEQYF. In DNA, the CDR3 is TGTGCCAGCAGCTCAGGGGTTCGGACTACCTACGAGCAGTACTTC.

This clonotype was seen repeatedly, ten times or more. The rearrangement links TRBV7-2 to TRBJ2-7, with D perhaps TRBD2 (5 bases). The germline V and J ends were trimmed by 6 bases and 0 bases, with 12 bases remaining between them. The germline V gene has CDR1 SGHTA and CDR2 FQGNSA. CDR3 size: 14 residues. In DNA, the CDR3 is TGTGCCAGCAGTCTAGCAATTGTCTCCTACGAGCAGTACTTC. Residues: CASSLAIVSYEQYF.

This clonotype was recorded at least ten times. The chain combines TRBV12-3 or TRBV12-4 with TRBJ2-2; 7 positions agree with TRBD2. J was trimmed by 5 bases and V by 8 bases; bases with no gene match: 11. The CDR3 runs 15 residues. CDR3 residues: CASSPGRAKTGELFF. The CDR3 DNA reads TGTGCCAGCTCACCAGGGAGGGCCAAGACCGGGGAGCTGTTTTTT.

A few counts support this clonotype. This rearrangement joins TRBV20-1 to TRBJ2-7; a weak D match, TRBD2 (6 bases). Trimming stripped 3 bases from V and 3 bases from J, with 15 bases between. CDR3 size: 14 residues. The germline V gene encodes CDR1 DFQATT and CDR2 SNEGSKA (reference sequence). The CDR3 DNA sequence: TGCAGTGCTAGGGGGGAGGCAGGTGGCTACGAGCAGTACTTC. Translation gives CSARGEAGGYEQYF.

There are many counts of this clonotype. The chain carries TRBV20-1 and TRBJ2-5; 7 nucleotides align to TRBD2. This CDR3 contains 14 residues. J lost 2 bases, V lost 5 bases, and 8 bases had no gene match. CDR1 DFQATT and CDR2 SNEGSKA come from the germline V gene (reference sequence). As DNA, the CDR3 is TGCAGTGCTCGACGACTAGCACCGCAAGAGACCCAGTACTTC. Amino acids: CSARRLAPQETQYF.

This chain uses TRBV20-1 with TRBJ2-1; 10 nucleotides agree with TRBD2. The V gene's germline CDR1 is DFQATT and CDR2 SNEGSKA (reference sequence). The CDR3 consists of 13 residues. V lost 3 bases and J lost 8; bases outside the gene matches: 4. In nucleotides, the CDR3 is TGCAGTGCTAGTCTCCTAGCGGGGGATGAGCAGTTCTTC. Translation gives CSASLLAGDEQFF.

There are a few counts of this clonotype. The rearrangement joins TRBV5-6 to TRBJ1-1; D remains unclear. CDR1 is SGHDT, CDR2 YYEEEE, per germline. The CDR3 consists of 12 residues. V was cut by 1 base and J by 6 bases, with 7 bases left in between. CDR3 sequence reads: CASSLSHAEAFF. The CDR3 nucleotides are TGTGCCAGCAGCTTGAGTCATGCTGAAGCTTTCTTT.

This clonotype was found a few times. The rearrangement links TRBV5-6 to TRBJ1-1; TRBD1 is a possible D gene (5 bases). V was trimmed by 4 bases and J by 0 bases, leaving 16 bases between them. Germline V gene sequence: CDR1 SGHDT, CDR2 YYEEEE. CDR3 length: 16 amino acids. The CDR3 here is CASSPLFEGVNTEAFF. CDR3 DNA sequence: TGTGCCAGCAGCCCCTTGTTTGAAGGGGTGAACACTGAAGCTTTCTTT. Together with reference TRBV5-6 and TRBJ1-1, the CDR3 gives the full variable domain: DAGVTQSPTHLIKTRGQQVTLRCSPKSGHDTVSWYQQALGQGPQFIFQYYEEEERQRGNFPDRFSGHQFPNYSSELNVNALLLGDSALYLCASSPLFEGVNTEAFFGQGTRLTVV.

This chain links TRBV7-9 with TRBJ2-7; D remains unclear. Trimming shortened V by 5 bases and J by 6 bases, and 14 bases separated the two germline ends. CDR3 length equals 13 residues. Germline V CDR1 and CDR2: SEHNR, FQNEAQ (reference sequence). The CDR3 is CASSPVVSLEQYF. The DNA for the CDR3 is TGTGCCAGCAGCCCGGTTGTAAGCCTCGAGCAGTACTTC.

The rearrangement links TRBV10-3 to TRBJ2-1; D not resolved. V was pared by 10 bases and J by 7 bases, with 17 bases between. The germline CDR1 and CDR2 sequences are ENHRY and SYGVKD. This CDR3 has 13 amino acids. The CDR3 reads CATVGSLRNEQFF. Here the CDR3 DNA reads TGTGCCACCGTCGGGTCCCTCAGGAATGAGCAGTTCTTC.

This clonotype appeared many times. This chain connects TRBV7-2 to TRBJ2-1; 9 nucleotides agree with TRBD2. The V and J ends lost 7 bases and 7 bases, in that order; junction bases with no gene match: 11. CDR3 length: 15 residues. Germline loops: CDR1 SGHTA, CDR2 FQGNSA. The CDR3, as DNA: TGTGCCAGCACCAGGGAGGAGCTAGCGGGGAATGAGCAGTTCTTC. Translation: CASTREELAGNEQFF.

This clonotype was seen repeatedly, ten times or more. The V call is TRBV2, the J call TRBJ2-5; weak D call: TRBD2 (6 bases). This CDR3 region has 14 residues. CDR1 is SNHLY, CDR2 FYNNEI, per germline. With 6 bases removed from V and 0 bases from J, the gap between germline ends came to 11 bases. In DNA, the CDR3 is TGTGCCAGCAGGAAGAGCGGGTACCAAGAGACCCAGTACTTC. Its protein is CASRKSGYQETQYF. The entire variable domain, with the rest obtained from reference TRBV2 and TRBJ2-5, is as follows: EPEVTQTPSHQVTQMGQEVILRCVPISNHLYFYWYRQILGQKVEFLVSFYNNEISEKSEIFDDQFSVERPDGSNFTLKIRSTKLEDSAMYFCASRKSGYQETQYFGPGTRLLVL.

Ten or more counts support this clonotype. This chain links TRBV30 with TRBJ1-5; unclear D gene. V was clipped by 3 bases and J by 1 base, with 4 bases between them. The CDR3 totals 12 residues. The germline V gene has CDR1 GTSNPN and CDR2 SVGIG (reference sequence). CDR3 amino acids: CAWSSSNQPQHF. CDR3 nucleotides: TGTGCCTGGAGCAGCAGCAATCAGCCCCAGCATTTT.

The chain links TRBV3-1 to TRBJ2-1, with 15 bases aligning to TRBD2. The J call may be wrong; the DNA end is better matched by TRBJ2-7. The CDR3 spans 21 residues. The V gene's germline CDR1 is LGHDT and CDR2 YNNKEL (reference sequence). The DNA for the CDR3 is TGTGCCAGCAGCCAAGACGGAAGGGGACTAGCGGGGGGAAGCTCCTACAATGAGCAGTACTTC. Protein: CASSQDGRGLAGGSSYNEQYF.

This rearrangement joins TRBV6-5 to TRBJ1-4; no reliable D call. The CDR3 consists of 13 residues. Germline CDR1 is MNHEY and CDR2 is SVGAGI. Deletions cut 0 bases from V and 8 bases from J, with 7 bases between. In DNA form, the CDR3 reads TGTGCCAGCAGTTACTCCGCACACGAAAAACTGTTTTTT. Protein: CASSYSAHEKLFF.

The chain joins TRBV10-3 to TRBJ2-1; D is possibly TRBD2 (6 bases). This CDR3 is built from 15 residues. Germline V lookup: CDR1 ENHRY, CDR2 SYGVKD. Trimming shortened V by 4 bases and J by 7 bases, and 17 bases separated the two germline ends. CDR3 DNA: TGTGCCATCAGTGCCCCTGGGAAAGCGGGTAATGAGCAGTTCTTC. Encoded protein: CAISAPGKAGNEQFF.

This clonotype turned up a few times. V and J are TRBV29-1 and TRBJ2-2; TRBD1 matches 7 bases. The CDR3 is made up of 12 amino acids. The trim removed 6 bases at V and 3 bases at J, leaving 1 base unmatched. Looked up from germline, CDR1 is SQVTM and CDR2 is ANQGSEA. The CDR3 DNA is TGCAGCGTCCAGGGGGACACCGGGGAGCTGTTTTTT. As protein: CSVQGDTGELFF.

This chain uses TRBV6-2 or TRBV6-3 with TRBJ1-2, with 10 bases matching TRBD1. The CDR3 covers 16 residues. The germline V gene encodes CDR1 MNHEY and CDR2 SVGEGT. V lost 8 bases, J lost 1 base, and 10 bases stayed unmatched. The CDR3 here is CASRLTGGTLNYGYTF. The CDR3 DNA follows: TGTGCCAGCCGACTGACAGGGGGCACCCTTAACTATGGCTACACCTTC.

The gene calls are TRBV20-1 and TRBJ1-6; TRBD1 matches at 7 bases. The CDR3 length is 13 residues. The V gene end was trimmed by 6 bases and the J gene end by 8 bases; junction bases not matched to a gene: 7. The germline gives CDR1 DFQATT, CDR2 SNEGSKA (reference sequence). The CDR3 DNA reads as TGCAGTGCCCAGACAGGGACCTATTCACCCCTCCACTTT. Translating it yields CSAQTGTYSPLHF.

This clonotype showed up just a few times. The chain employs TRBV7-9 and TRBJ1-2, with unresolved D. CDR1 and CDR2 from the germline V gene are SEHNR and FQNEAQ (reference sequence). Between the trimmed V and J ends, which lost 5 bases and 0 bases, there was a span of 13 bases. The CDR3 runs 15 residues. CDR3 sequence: CASSHPLVTNYGYTF. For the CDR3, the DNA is TGTGCCAGCAGCCACCCCCTAGTTACTAACTATGGCTACACCTTC.

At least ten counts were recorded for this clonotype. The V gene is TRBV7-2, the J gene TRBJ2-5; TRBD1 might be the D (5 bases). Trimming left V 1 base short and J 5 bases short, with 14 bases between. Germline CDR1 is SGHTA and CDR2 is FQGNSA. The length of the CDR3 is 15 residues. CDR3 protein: CASSLGAGRWETQYF. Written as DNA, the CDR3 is TGTGCCAGCAGCTTAGGGGCAGGGCGATGGGAGACCCAGTACTTC.

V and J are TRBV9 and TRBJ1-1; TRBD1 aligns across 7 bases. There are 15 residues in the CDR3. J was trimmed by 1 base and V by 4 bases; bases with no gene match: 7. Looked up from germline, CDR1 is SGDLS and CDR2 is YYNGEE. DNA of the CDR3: TGTGCCAGCAGCCCCAGACAGGGTTCGAACACTGAAGCTTTCTTT. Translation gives CASSPRQGSNTEAFF.